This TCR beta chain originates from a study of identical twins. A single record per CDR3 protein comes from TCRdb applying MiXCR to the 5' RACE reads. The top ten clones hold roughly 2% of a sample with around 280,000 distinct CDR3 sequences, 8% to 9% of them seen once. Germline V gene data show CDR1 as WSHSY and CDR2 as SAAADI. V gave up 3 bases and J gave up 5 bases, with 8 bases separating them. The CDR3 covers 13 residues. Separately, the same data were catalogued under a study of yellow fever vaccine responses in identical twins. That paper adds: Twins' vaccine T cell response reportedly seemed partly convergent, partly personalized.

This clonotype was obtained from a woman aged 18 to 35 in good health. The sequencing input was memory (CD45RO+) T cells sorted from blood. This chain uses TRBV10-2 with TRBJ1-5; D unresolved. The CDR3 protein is CASSEEIYQPQHF. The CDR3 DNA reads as TGCGCCAGCAGTGAAGAGATTTATCAGCCCCAGCATTTT.